These 29 T cell receptor beta chains came from one sample sequenced in a study of cytomegalovirus exposure and HLA in healthy donors. The PCR used 60 Vbeta and 13 Jbeta primers. Only in-frame clones appear in the TCRdb table, and some are missing; sequencing was by immunoSEQ multiplex PCR. Of roughly 230,000 clones in the sample, about 90% were seen once. The material sequenced was PBMCs. The receptors shown here come from a girl between 2 and 10 years old in good health and CMV-seronegative.

The J gene is TRBJ2-7, the V gene TRBV19; 9 nucleotides match TRBD1. The CDR3 sequence is 16 residues long. Trimming took 4 bases from V and 6 from J; bases not matched to a gene: 13. Germline V gives CDR1 LNHDA, CDR2 SQIVND (reference sequence). CDR3 sequence (DNA): TGTGCCAGTAGTACACCAAGACAGGGGGGGTCAGCCGAGCAGTACTTC. Amino acid sequence: CASSTPRQGGSAEQYF.

This chain joins TRBV6-6 and TRBJ1-6; D gene unclear. V dropped 5 bases and J dropped 7 bases, with 15 bases sitting between them. Germline-derived CDR1 and CDR2 are MNHNY and SVGAGI (reference sequence). The CDR3 length is 15 residues. The CDR3 sequence is CASSTGAAFNSPLHF. CDR3 coding DNA: TGTGCCAGCAGTACCGGCGCGGCATTCAATTCACCCCTCCACTTT.

This sequence joins TRBV12-5 and TRBJ2-7; TRBD1 matches at 10 bases. This CDR3 has 17 residues. V shed 1 base, J shed 4 bases, and the junction held 10 bases outside the gene matches. CDR1 and CDR2 from the germline V gene are LGHNT and FRNRAP. CDR3 sequence: CASGLGKSTGGLYEQYF. The CDR3 nucleotides are TGTGCTAGTGGTTTGGGAAAGTCGACAGGGGGCTTGTACGAGCAGTACTTC.

The CDR3 DNA reads as TGTGCCAGCAGCGCCGACAGGAACACTGAAGCTTTCTTT. Translated: CASSADRNTEAFF. The V call is TRBV9, the J call TRBJ1-1; possibly TRBD1 for D (5 bases). Per germline, CDR1 SGDLS and CDR2 YYNGEE. V dropped 3 bases and J dropped 1 base, with 7 bases sitting between them. The CDR3 is 13 residues long.

The chain uses TRBV10-1 and TRBJ1-1; D is unresolved. The CDR3 runs to 13 residues. The V end was cut by 4 bases, the J end by 0 bases, with 6 bases between. CDR1 is WNHNN and CDR2 is SYGVQD in the germline V gene (reference sequence). CDR3 region: CASSAGMNTEAFF. CDR3 DNA sequence: TGCGCCAGCAGTGCAGGAATGAACACTGAAGCTTTCTTT.

This rearrangement joins TRBV19 to TRBJ1-5; D not certain. The germline CDR1 and CDR2 sequences are LNHDA and SQIVND (reference sequence). This CDR3 has 12 amino acids. V was trimmed by 5 bases and J by 1 base, leaving 3 bases between them. CDR3 residues: CASSPSNQPQHF. The CDR3 DNA sequence: TGTGCCAGTAGTCCAAGCAATCAGCCCCAGCATTTT.

The chain joins TRBV7-8 to TRBJ2-2, with TRBD2 identical over 14 bases. V shed 5 bases, J shed 4 bases, and the junction held 9 bases outside the gene matches. CDR3 length: 18 residues. Germline V gene data show CDR1 as SGHVS and CDR2 as FQNEAQ. CDR3 nucleotides: TGTGCCAGCAGCCCGGGACTAGCGGGGGAACGGGTCACCGGGGAGCTGTTTTTT. Translated, it gives CASSPGLAGERVTGELFF.

The genes are TRBV30 and TRBJ2-1; 9 bases line up with TRBD2. The CDR3 extends over 16 amino acids. The V segment lost 1 base and the J segment 0 bases; nucleotides outside the gene matches: 4. The germline CDR1 and CDR2 sequences are GTSNPN and SVGIG (reference sequence). The CDR3 DNA follows: TGTGCCTGGAGTGGTATTAGCGGGAGCTCCTACAATGAGCAGTTCTTC. Translated, it gives CAWSGISGSSYNEQFF. The whole variable domain, remainder taken from reference TRBV30 and TRBJ2-1, is SQTIHQWPATLVQPVGSPLSLECTVEGTSNPNLYWYRQAAGRGLQLLFYSVGIGQISSEVPQNLSASRPQDRQFILSSKKLLLSDSGFYLCAWSGISGSSYNEQFFGPGTRLTVL.

This sequence joins TRBV7-8 and TRBJ2-2; the D gene is possibly TRBD2 (5 bases). Germline CDR1 and CDR2: SGHVS and FQNEAQ. The CDR3 is 16 amino acids. V shed 6 bases and J shed 3 bases, with 17 bases lying between them. CDR3 nucleotides: TGTGCCAGCAGTTCAAGGCTAGCTGTTGACACCGGGGAGCTGTTTTTT. Protein sequence: CASSSRLAVDTGELFF. Filled out from reference TRBV7-8 and TRBJ2-2, the complete variable domain reads GAGVSQSPRYKVAKRGQDVALRCDPISGHVSLFWYQQALGQGPEFLTYFQNEAQLDKSGLPSDRFFAERPEGSVSTLKIQRTQQEDSAVYLCASSSRLAVDTGELFFGEGSRLTVL.

The V and J genes are TRBV27 and TRBJ2-1; the D gene is possibly TRBD1 (6 bases). V was cut by 4 bases and J by 10 bases, with 14 bases left in between. The germline V gene has CDR1 MNHEY and CDR2 SMNVEV (reference sequence). The CDR3 runs to 13 residues. CDR3 nucleotides: TGTGCCAGCAGTTACCGGGACACGGAAGAGCAGTTCTTC. Amino acid sequence: CASSYRDTEEQFF.

This rearrangement joins TRBV27 to TRBJ1-1, with D possibly TRBD1 on 5 matching bases. CDR1 and CDR2 from the germline V gene are MNHEY and SMNVEV (reference sequence). The V end lost 4 bases, the J end lost 1 base, and 10 bases lay between the germline ends. This CDR3 is 14 amino acids long. The CDR3 here is CASSSVGQNTEAFF. Here the CDR3 DNA reads TGTGCCAGCAGTTCTGTTGGACAGAACACTGAAGCTTTCTTT.

The CDR3 coding sequence is TGTGCCAGCTCTCCAGGACAGGTGGCTAGGATCCCTGAAGCTTTCTTT. This translates into CASSPGQVARIPEAFF. The V gene is TRBV18, the J gene TRBJ1-1; TRBD1 aligns across 7 bases. The CDR3 runs 16 residues. CDR1 and CDR2 from the germline V gene are KGHSH and LQKENI. J was trimmed by 6 bases and V by 6 bases; bases with no gene match: 16.

The CDR3 is CASSSAPSAGTDTQYF. Here the CDR3 DNA reads TGTGCCAGCAGTTCAGCCCCTAGCGCGGGCACAGATACGCAGTATTTT. This sequence joins TRBV27 and TRBJ2-3, with D perhaps matching TRBD2 (6 bases). Trimming removed 4 bases at V and 1 base at J, with 15 bases between. Germline CDR1 reads MNHEY; CDR2 reads SMNVEV (reference sequence). CDR3 length: 16 residues.

V usage is TRBV30 and J usage is TRBJ1-2, with D possibly being TRBD1 (5 bases). V was clipped by 4 bases and J by 3 bases, with 9 bases between them. The CDR3 has 12 residues. Germline CDR1 is GTSNPN and CDR2 is SVGIG (reference sequence). CDR3 sequence: CAWTSGDYGYTF. The CDR3 bases are TGTGCCTGGACTTCGGGGGACTATGGCTACACCTTC.

The chain uses TRBV7-3 and TRBJ1-1; D might be TRBD1 (5 bases). CDR3 length equals 14 residues. The germline gives CDR1 SGHTA, CDR2 FQGTGA. Trimming removed 3 bases at V and 1 base at J, with 9 bases between. The CDR3 sequence is CASSFGATNTEAFF. The CDR3 DNA sequence: TGTGCCAGCAGCTTTGGGGCCACGAACACTGAAGCTTTCTTT.

About this clone itself: Other DNA sequences in this specimen translate into the identical CDR3. CDR3 loop: CASSPQTGGTEAFF. The CDR3 nucleotides read TGTGCCAGCTCACCCCAGACAGGTGGGACTGAAGCTTTCTTT. The V gene is TRBV18, the J gene TRBJ1-1, with D possibly being TRBD1 (6 bases). The CDR3 runs to 14 residues. The germline V gene has CDR1 KGHSH and CDR2 LQKENI. Trimming left V 3 bases short and J 5 bases short, with 13 bases between.

This sequence joins TRBV7-3 and TRBJ2-3; TRBD2 matches at 8 bases. The CDR3 extends over 15 amino acids. Germline CDR1 reads SGHTA; CDR2 reads FQGTGA. The junction had 4 bases not matched to a gene; V was cut back by 3 bases and J by 2 bases. CDR3 residues: CASSFGGGSTDTQYF. For the CDR3, the DNA is TGTGCCAGCAGCTTCGGGGGGGGGTCCACAGATACGCAGTATTTT.

The chain links TRBV6-6 to TRBJ2-7, with TRBD2 identical over 9 bases. The CDR3 extends over 15 amino acids. V shed 5 bases, J shed 3 bases, and the junction held 8 bases outside the gene matches. Germline CDR1 MNHNY, CDR2 SVGAGI (reference sequence). The CDR3 nucleotides are TGTGCCAGCAGTACCCCTAGCGGGACTTACTACGAGCAGTACTTC. It specifies CASSTPSGTYYEQYF.

The chain is built from TRBV29-1 and TRBJ1-1; 8 nucleotides agree with TRBD1. The CDR3 has 15 residues. Trimming at V came to 7 bases and at J to 1 base, leaving 11 bases not matched to a gene. CDR1 SQVTM and CDR2 ANQGSEA come from the germline V gene. The CDR3 spells CSAGLQGGRNTEAFF. CDR3 nucleotide sequence: TGCAGCGCCGGATTACAGGGGGGAAGGAACACTGAAGCTTTCTTT.

V usage is TRBV7-2 and J usage is TRBJ2-1; weak D call: TRBD2 (7 bases). CDR1 is SGHTA and CDR2 is FQGNSA in the germline V gene. The ends were cut back, 2 bases at V and 3 bases at J, with 17 bases in the middle. The CDR3 runs 17 residues. CDR3 sequence reads: CASSLHSRGGFYNEQFF. Written as DNA, the CDR3 is TGTGCCAGCAGCTTACACTCAAGGGGGGGATTCTACAATGAGCAGTTCTTC.

The chain is built from TRBV6-4 and TRBJ2-3; 8 bases align to TRBD2. V lost 5 bases to trimming and J lost 5 bases; unmatched junction nucleotides: 9. In germline, CDR1 is MRHNA, CDR2 SNTAGT. The CDR3 totals 15 residues. The DNA for the CDR3 is TGTGCCAGCAGTAATTCGGGACTAGGCGTAGATACGCAGTATTTT. Translated: CASSNSGLGVDTQYF.

The chain carries TRBV11-2 and TRBJ1-4; 7 bases match TRBD1. J gave up 8 bases and V 5 bases, and 8 bases lay outside the gene matches. The CDR3 loop spans 14 amino acids. Looked up from germline, CDR1 is SGHAT and CDR2 is FQNNGV. Here the CDR3 reads CASSPTGVWEKLFF. The CDR3 DNA is TGTGCCAGCAGCCCCACAGGGGTTTGGGAAAAACTGTTTTTT. Using reference TRBV11-2 and TRBJ1-4 for the parts outside the CDR3, the full variable domain is EAGVAQSPRYKIIEKRQSVAFWCNPISGHATLYWYQQILGQGPKLLIQFQNNGVVDDSQLPKDRFSAERLKGVDSTLKIQPAKLEDSAVYLCASSPTGVWEKLFFGSGTQLSVL.

The chain carries TRBV5-6 and TRBJ2-5; no firm D call. The J call may be faulty, since TRBJ2-7 better matches the DNA end. The CDR3 contains 14 residues. Germline values: CDR1 SGHDT, CDR2 YYEEEE. CDR3: CASSLGSGTYEQYF. CDR3 DNA: TGTGCCAGCAGCTTGGGTTCAGGTACCTACGAGCAGTACTTC.

The chain recombines TRBV4-1 with TRBJ2-7; 7 bases agree with TRBD1. V trimming: 4 bases; J trimming: 0 bases; junction bases outside the gene matches: 9. This CDR3 has 16 amino acids. CDR1 and CDR2 (germline): MGHRA, YSYEKL. The CDR3 region is CASSPGQALASYEQYF. DNA of the CDR3: TGCGCCAGCAGCCCCGGACAGGCCCTTGCCTCCTACGAGCAGTACTTC.

The chain combines TRBV7-9 with TRBJ2-7; the match to TRBD2 covers 7 bases. Germline V gene data show CDR1 as SEHNR and CDR2 as FQNEAQ (reference sequence). After removal of 1 base from V and 5 bases from J, the junction contained 8 bases not matched to a gene. CDR3 size: 15 residues. CDR3 coding DNA: TGTGCCAGCAGCTTAGGGGGGGGAGCTAATGACGAGCAGTACTTC. Translation gives CASSLGGGANDEQYF. The variable domain in full, completed from reference TRBV7-9 and TRBJ2-7, reads DTGVSQNPRHKITKRGQNVTFRCDPISEHNRLYWYRQTLGQGPEFLTYFQNEAQLEKSRLLSDRFSAERPKGSFSTLEIQRTEQGDSAMYLCASSLGGGANDEQYFGPGTRLTVT.

This clone has more than one count but fewer than ten. The rearrangement uses TRBV2 and TRBJ1-4; D remains ambiguous. The V end was cut by 1 base, the J end by 6 bases, with 9 bases between. The germline V gene encodes CDR1 SNHLY and CDR2 FYNNEI. CDR3 size: 14 residues. CDR3: CASSEEVGDEKLFF. As DNA, the CDR3 is TGTGCCAGCAGTGAAGAAGTGGGAGATGAAAAACTGTTTTTT.

The chain has TRBV6-5 and TRBJ2-3; TRBD1 is a possible D gene (6 bases). The CDR3 covers 16 residues. Trimming stripped 2 bases from V and 6 bases from J, with 18 bases between. Germline assignment: CDR1 MNHEY and CDR2 SVGAGI. The CDR3 here is CASSYTGERGMDTQYF. The CDR3 coding sequence is TGTGCCAGCAGTTACACCGGAGAGAGGGGGATGGATACGCAGTATTTT.

V is TRBV29-1 and J is TRBJ2-1, with 8 bases fitting TRBD2. Germline V lookup: CDR1 SQVTM, CDR2 ANQGSEA. There are 15 residues in the CDR3. V lost 3 bases and J lost 10; bases outside the gene matches: 14. CDR3 DNA sequence: TGCAGCGTTGAGGGGCGGGAGGCGATAAGGGGGGAGCAGTTCTTC. Protein product: CSVEGREAIRGEQFF.

This chain links TRBV19 with TRBJ2-7; a possible D gene is TRBD2 (5 bases). With 1 base removed from V and 1 base from J, the gap between germline ends came to 11 bases. The V gene's germline CDR1 is LNHDA and CDR2 SQIVND (reference sequence). This CDR3 contains 15 residues. CDR3 DNA: TGTGCCAGTAGTATAGTTGGGTCGGGGTCCTACGAGCAGTACTTC. This codes for CASSIVGSGSYEQYF.